The 30 T cell receptor beta chains presented below share a single source sample, sequenced in a study of CD8 T cells in Susac syndrome (dated by TCRdb to 2018 to 2020). To prepare the library, the immunoSEQ multiplex PCR assay was applied. RNA was extracted with the RNeasy kit and 0.5 to 1 ug was reverse transcribed using random hexamers. TCRdb applied fastp at Q25 and MiXCR to the public reads, then kept only in-frame beta chains. Entries that share a CDR3 protein sequence are merged under the most common genes and DNA. This sample has 250,000 to 300,000 distinct CDR3 sequences in its table, and over 75% of those were observed once. The ten top clones hold around 0.18% of the sample. The source material was CD8+ T cells from PBMCs. The origin of the receptors is a human donor with multiple sclerosis.

V and J are TRBV7-2 and TRBJ2-3, with no clear D. The CDR3 runs 15 residues. V lost 1 base and J lost 0, with 8 bases in between. The germline gives CDR1 SGHTA, CDR2 FQGNSA. DNA of the CDR3: TGTGCCAGCAGCTTAGTGTTCCCTAGCACAGATACGCAGTATTTT. Protein: CASSLVFPSTDTQYF.

The V call is TRBV27, the J call TRBJ2-7; 10 nucleotides align to TRBD2. The CDR3 runs 13 residues. V was clipped by 8 bases and J by 2 bases; unmatched bases: 3. Germline V gene sequence: CDR1 MNHEY, CDR2 SMNVEV (reference sequence). The CDR3 loop is CASGLAVTYEQYF. As DNA, the CDR3 is TGTGCCAGCGGACTAGCGGTTACCTACGAGCAGTACTTC.

The CDR3: CASSEYGSSYNEQFF. For the CDR3, the DNA is TGTGCCAGCAGTGAATATGGGAGCTCCTACAATGAGCAGTTCTTC. The genes are TRBV25-1 and TRBJ2-1; D may be TRBD2 (5 bases). The CDR3 loop spans 15 amino acids. Per germline, CDR1 MGHDK and CDR2 SYGVNS. V was clipped by 0 bases and J by 0 bases, with 6 bases between them.

V and J are TRBV28 and TRBJ1-1, with D tentatively TRBD1 (5 bases). The germline CDR1 and CDR2 sequences are MDHEN and SYDVKM. The CDR3 runs 15 residues. Trimming pared 5 bases from V and 0 bases from J, leaving 13 bases between. DNA of the CDR3: TGTGCCAGCAGTCCCCGGGGCAGATTGAACACTGAAGCTTTCTTT. Its protein product is CASSPRGRLNTEAFF.

V is TRBV27 and J is TRBJ2-1; 11 bases fit TRBD1. V was clipped by 7 bases and J by 3 bases; unmatched bases: 2. This CDR3 is 14 amino acids long. CDR1 and CDR2 from the germline V gene are MNHEY and SMNVEV (reference sequence). CDR3 nucleotides: TGTGCCAGCATGGGGACAGGGGGCTACAATGAGCAGTTCTTC. This codes for CASMGTGGYNEQFF.

V gene TRBV30 combines with J gene TRBJ2-2; D ambiguous. The germline V gene has CDR1 GTSNPN and CDR2 SVGIG (reference sequence). The CDR3 contains 12 residues. V lost 5 bases, J lost 1 base, and 5 bases lay in between. CDR3 region: CAWDQNTGELFF. CDR3 sequence (DNA): TGTGCCTGGGACCAGAACACCGGGGAGCTGTTTTTT.

The table lists this clonotype with a count of one. The chain links TRBV2 to TRBJ2-1, with 14 bases identical to TRBD2. Germline V CDR1 and CDR2: SNHLY, FYNNEI. V dropped 3 bases and J dropped 7; count of bases not matched to a gene: 2. The CDR3 spans 15 residues. The CDR3 coding sequence is TGTGCCAGCAGTGAGTGGACTAGCGGGAGGAATGAGCAGTTCTTC. Residues: CASSEWTSGRNEQFF.

The chain joins TRBV6-2 or TRBV6-3 to TRBJ2-2, with 7 bases that match TRBD2. CDR3 length: 17 residues. Unmatched junction bases numbered 14, after V lost 2 bases and J lost 8 bases. Germline V gene data show CDR1 as MNHEY and CDR2 as SVGEGT. The CDR3 nucleotides read TGTGCCAGCAGTTACCCGGGGGGAGGCAGCCTAATGGGGGAGCTGTTTTTT. Translation gives CASSYPGGGSLMGELFF.

The gene calls are TRBV4-1 and TRBJ1-6, with 7 positions matching TRBD1. Trimming took 0 bases from V and 8 from J; bases not matched to a gene: 7. Germline V gene lookup returns CDR1 MGHRA and CDR2 YSYEKL. This CDR3 contains 16 residues. The CDR3 is CASSQDLAGGYSPLHF. The CDR3 DNA reads as TGCGCCAGCAGCCAAGATTTGGCAGGGGGGTATTCACCCCTCCACTTT.

This chain joins TRBV19 and TRBJ1-1; D ambiguous. CDR1 is LNHDA and CDR2 is SQIVND in the germline V gene (reference sequence). The ends were cut back, 7 bases at V and 0 bases at J, with 9 bases in the middle. The CDR3 has 13 amino acids. CDR3 sequence: CASTYGVNTEAFF. DNA for the CDR3: TGTGCCAGTACCTATGGGGTGAACACTGAAGCTTTCTTT. The complete variable domain, with remaining parts taken from reference TRBV19 and TRBJ1-1, reads DGGITQSPKYLFRKEGQNVTLSCEQNLNHDAMYWYRQDPGQGLRLIYYSQIVNDFQKGDIAEGYSVSREKKESFPLTVTSAQKNPTAFYLCASTYGVNTEAFFGQGTRLTVV.

The chain links TRBV7-9 to TRBJ2-7, with D unresolved. Germline CDR1 is SEHNR and CDR2 is FQNEAQ (reference sequence). This CDR3 spans 14 amino acids. With 4 bases removed from V and 4 bases from J, the gap between germline ends came to 14 bases. Here the CDR3 DNA reads TGTGCCAGCAGCTCCTCCCTCGAAAGTTACGAGCAGTACTTC. Protein sequence: CASSSSLESYEQYF.

This rearrangement joins TRBV4-3 to TRBJ1-5; a possible D gene is TRBD1 (5 bases). The germline CDR1 and CDR2 sequences are LGHNA and YSLEER. V lost 0 bases and J 5 bases, leaving 11 bases between the germline ends. This CDR3 is 15 amino acids long. CDR3: CASSQDIRGDQPQHF. CDR3 sequence (DNA): TGCGCCAGCAGCCAAGATATAAGGGGAGATCAGCCCCAGCATTTT.

The rearrangement uses TRBV13 and TRBJ2-1, with 10 positions matching TRBD2. CDR1 PRHDT and CDR2 FYEKMQ come from the germline V gene (reference sequence). The CDR3 is 15 residues long. J was trimmed by 4 bases and V by 7 bases; bases with no gene match: 7. This CDR3 reads CASIGRTSGYNEQFF. The CDR3 nucleotides are TGTGCCAGCATCGGTAGGACTAGCGGATACAATGAGCAGTTCTTC.

CDR3 protein: CASRIGGRGSPYEQYF. The CDR3 region has the DNA TGTGCCAGCAGAATCGGGGGCAGGGGGTCCCCCTACGAGCAGTACTTC. This chain joins TRBV12-3 or TRBV12-4 and TRBJ2-7; tentatively, D is TRBD1 (7 bases). V lost 6 bases and J 2 bases, leaving 20 bases between the germline ends. The CDR3 sequence is 16 residues long.

The chain has TRBV2 and TRBJ1-2; TRBD1 might be the D (5 bases). CDR3 length equals 16 residues. V shed 3 bases and J shed 1 base, with 15 bases lying between them. Germline values: CDR1 SNHLY, CDR2 FYNNEI. For the CDR3, the DNA is TGTGCCAGCAGTGATTTTGGGGCGCAGGGTAACTATGGCTACACCTTC. It is translated as CASSDFGAQGNYGYTF.

The chain carries TRBV4-2 and TRBJ2-7, with 7 bases fitting TRBD1. In germline, CDR1 is LGHNA, CDR2 YNFKEQ. J lost 3 bases, V lost 0 bases, and 5 bases had no gene match. The CDR3 has 15 residues. The CDR3 is CASSQESYRGYEQYF. CDR3 DNA: TGTGCCAGCAGCCAAGAATCTTACAGGGGCTACGAGCAGTACTTC.

To note about this clonotype: One end of the junction does not line up with germline, which may come from a read error. V usage is TRBV7-9 and J usage is TRBJ2-6, with 8 bases lining up with TRBD1. The V gene's germline CDR1 is SEHNR and CDR2 FQNEAQ (reference sequence). This CDR3 spans 15 amino acids. CDR3 DNA: TGTGCCAGCAGCTTGACAGGGGTTGGGGCCAACGTCCTGATTTTC. Protein sequence: CASSLTGVGANVLIF. Drawing the rest from reference TRBV7-9 and TRBJ2-6, the complete variable domain is DTGVSQNPRHKITKRGQNVTFRCDPISEHNRLYWYRQTLGQGPEFLTYFQNEAQLEKSRLLSDRFSAERPKGSFSTLEIQRTEQGDSAMYLCASSLTGVGANVLIFGAGSRLTVL.

The genes are TRBV4-1 and TRBJ2-3; 14 bases are shared with TRBD2. CDR1 is MGHRA, CDR2 YSYEKL, per germline. V trimming: 1 base; J trimming: 4 bases; junction bases outside the gene matches: 10. The length of the CDR3 is 19 residues. This chain's CDR3 is CASSQGVSRLAGGSDTQYF. Here the CDR3 DNA reads TGCGCCAGCAGCCAAGGGGTCAGTAGACTAGCGGGAGGGTCAGATACGCAGTATTTT.

The rearrangement uses TRBV28 and TRBJ2-1, with 14 bases that match TRBD2. V trimming: 4 bases; J trimming: 6 bases; junction bases outside the gene matches: 2. CDR3 size: 15 residues. Per the germline V gene, CDR1 is MDHEN and CDR2 is SYDVKM. This CDR3 reads CASSWGTSGGNEQFF. DNA of the CDR3: TGTGCCAGCAGTTGGGGGACTAGCGGGGGCAATGAGCAGTTCTTC. The full variable domain, its missing parts supplied by reference TRBV28 and TRBJ2-1, is DVKVTQSSRYLVKRTGEKVFLECVQDMDHENMFWYRQDPGLGLRLIYFSYDVKMKEKGDIPEGYSVSREKKERFSLILESASTNQTSMYLCASSWGTSGGNEQFFGPGTRLTVL.

CDR3 nucleotide sequence: TGTGCCTGGAGTGTAAACAGGGTGAGCACAGATACGCAGTATTTT. It codes for CAWSVNRVSTDTQYF. The chain carries TRBV30 and TRBJ2-3, with a tentative D call TRBD1 (6 bases). Germline V gene sequence: CDR1 GTSNPN, CDR2 SVGIG (reference sequence). The length of the CDR3 is 15 residues. Trimming removed 0 bases at V and 0 bases at J, with 10 bases between.

J is TRBJ2-2 and V is TRBV11-2, with 8 bases that match TRBD2. CDR3 length: 15 amino acids. Losses at the gene ends were 4 bases for V and 7 bases for J; bases not matched to a gene: 8. Germline CDR1 SGHAT, CDR2 FQNNGV. In nucleotides, the CDR3 is TGTGCCAGCAGCTCCCTAGCGGGTGATGGCGGGGAGCTGTTTTTT. Translation gives CASSSLAGDGGELFF.

This chain connects TRBV19 to TRBJ2-6; TRBD1 matches 7 bases. CDR1 LNHDA and CDR2 SQIVND come from the germline V gene (reference sequence). CDR3 length: 17 amino acids. J lost 3 bases, V lost 6 bases, and 11 bases had no gene match. The CDR3 here is CASRRETGPRGANVLTF. The CDR3 DNA reads as TGTGCCAGTAGGAGGGAGACAGGGCCCCGTGGGGCCAACGTCCTGACTTTC.

The rearrangement links TRBV29-1 to TRBJ1-2, with D perhaps TRBD1 (6 bases). The CDR3 is made up of 15 amino acids. V shed 6 bases and J shed 5 bases, with 22 bases lying between them. CDR1 and CDR2 (germline): SQVTM, ANQGSEA. CDR3 nucleotide sequence: TGCAGCGTCGCGGGACACCCGGGGCTGATATATGGCTACACCTTC. As protein: CSVAGHPGLIYGYTF.

The chain is built from TRBV20-1 and TRBJ1-2; 10 bases agree with TRBD1. V shed 5 bases, J shed 4 bases, and the junction held 7 bases outside the gene matches. The CDR3 is 14 amino acids. The germline V gene encodes CDR1 DFQATT and CDR2 SNEGSKA (reference sequence). For the CDR3, the DNA is TGCAGTGCTGGAGGGACAGGGGAGCCCTATGGCTACACCTTC. It codes for CSAGGTGEPYGYTF.

This chain links TRBV29-1 with TRBJ2-2; D is unclear. Germline V gene sequence: CDR1 SQVTM, CDR2 ANQGSEA. The V end lost 5 bases, the J end lost 7 bases, and 5 bases lay between the germline ends. CDR3 length: 10 residues. The CDR3, as DNA: TGCAGCGTTTTCTTCGGGGAGCTGTTTTTT. It yields the protein CSVFFGELFF.

The chain combines TRBV27 with TRBJ2-1; 14 bases agree with TRBD2. The CDR3 has 13 amino acids. Germline CDR1 reads MNHEY; CDR2 reads SMNVEV (reference sequence). Trimming at V came to 7 bases and at J to 11 bases, leaving 4 bases not matched to a gene. DNA for the CDR3: TGTGCCAGCACCTGGACTAGCGGGGGGCAGCAGTTCTTC. This translates into CASTWTSGGQQFF.

This chain joins TRBV4-1 and TRBJ1-3, with a weak D call TRBD1 (5 bases). V shed 0 bases and J shed 2 bases, with 14 bases lying between them. This CDR3 region has 17 residues. Germline V gives CDR1 MGHRA, CDR2 YSYEKL. The CDR3 reads CASSQEVARAPGNTIYF. The CDR3 DNA is TGCGCCAGCAGCCAAGAAGTTGCCAGGGCTCCTGGAAACACCATATATTTT.

The rearrangement links TRBV28 to TRBJ2-7, with 13 bases fitting TRBD2. This CDR3 is built from 14 residues. Per the germline V gene, CDR1 is MDHEN and CDR2 is SYDVKM. The ends lost 6 bases at V and 5 bases at J; junction bases unmatched: 4. CDR3 in DNA: TGTGCCAGCAGGGGACTAGCGGGGTGGGACGAGCAGTACTTC. Its translation is CASRGLAGWDEQYF.

The chain combines TRBV4-3 with TRBJ2-1; 11 bases match TRBD2. Germline lookup yields CDR1 LGHNA and CDR2 YSLEER. The CDR3 loop spans 16 amino acids. The ends lost 4 bases at V and 4 bases at J; junction bases unmatched: 6. In DNA form, the CDR3 reads TGCGCCAGCAGCCCCACTTCTAGCGGGGGGTACAATGAGCAGTTCTTC. This codes for CASSPTSSGGYNEQFF.

V is TRBV12-3 or TRBV12-4 and J is TRBJ1-6, with D possibly being TRBD1 (5 bases). The V end lost 7 bases, the J end lost 7 bases, and 20 bases lay between the germline ends. CDR3 length: 16 amino acids. As DNA, the CDR3 is TGTGCCAGCACCTTGAGGGTACTGGGGCAAAATTCACCCCTCCACTTT. Translation: CASTLRVLGQNSPLHF.